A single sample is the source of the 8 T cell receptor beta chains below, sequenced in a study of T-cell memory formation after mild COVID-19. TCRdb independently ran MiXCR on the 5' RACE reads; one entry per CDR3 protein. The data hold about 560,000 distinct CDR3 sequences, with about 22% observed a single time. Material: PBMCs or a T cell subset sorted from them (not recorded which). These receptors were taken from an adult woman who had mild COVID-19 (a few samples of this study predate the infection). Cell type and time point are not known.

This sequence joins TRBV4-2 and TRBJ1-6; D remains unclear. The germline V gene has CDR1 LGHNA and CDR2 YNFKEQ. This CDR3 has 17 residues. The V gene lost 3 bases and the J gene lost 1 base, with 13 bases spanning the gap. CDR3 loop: CASSHDDTPSYNSPLHF. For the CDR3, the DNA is TGTGCCAGCAGCCACGATGACACTCCATCCTATAATTCACCCCTCCACTTT.

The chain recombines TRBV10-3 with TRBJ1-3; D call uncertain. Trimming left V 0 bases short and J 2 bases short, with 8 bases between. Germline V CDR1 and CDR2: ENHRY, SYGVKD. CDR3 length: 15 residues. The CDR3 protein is CAISESGRAGNTIYF. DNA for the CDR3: TGTGCCATCAGTGAGTCGGGCAGAGCTGGAAACACCATATATTTT.

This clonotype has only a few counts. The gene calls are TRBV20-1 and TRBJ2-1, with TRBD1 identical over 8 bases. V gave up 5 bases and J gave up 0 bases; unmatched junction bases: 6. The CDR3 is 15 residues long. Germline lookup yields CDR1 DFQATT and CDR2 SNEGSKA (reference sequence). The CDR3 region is CSAGQGYGSYNEQFF. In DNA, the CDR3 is TGCAGTGCTGGACAGGGTTATGGCTCCTACAATGAGCAGTTCTTC.

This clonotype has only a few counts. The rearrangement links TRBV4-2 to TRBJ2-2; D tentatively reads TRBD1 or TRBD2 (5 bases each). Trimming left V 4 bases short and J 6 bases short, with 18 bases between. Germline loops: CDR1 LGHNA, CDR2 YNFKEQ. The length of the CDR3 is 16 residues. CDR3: CASSRRLSGTAGELFF. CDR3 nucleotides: TGTGCCAGCAGCCGGCGACTCAGTGGGACCGCCGGGGAGCTGTTTTTT.

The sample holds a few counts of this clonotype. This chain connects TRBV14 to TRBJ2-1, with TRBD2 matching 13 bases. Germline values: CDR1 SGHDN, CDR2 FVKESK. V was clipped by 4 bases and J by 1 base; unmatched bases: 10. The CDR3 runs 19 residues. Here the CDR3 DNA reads TGTGCCAGCAGCCTTCTACTCCGGACTAGCGGGAGTTCCTACAATGAGCAGTTCTTC. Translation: CASSLLLRTSGSSYNEQFF. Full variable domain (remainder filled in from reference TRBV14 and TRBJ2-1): EAGVTQFPSHSVIEKGQTVTLRCDPISGHDNLYWYRRVMGKEIKFLLHFVKESKQDESGMPNNRFLAERTGGTYSTLKVQPAELEDSGVYFCASSLLLRTSGSSYNEQFFGPGTRLTVL.

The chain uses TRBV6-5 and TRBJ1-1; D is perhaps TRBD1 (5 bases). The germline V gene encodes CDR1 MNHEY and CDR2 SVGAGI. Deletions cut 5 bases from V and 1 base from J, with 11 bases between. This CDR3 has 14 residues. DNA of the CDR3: TGTGCCAGCAGTCACGGGACGGAGAACACTGAAGCTTTCTTT. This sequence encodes CASSHGTENTEAFF.

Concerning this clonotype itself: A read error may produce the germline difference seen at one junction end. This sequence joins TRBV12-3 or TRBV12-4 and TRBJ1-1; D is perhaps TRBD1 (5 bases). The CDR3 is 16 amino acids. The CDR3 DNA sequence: TGTGCCAGCAGTTTAGCGATAAGGAGGGGAAACAATGAAGCTTTCTTT. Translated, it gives CASSLAIRRGNNEAFF.

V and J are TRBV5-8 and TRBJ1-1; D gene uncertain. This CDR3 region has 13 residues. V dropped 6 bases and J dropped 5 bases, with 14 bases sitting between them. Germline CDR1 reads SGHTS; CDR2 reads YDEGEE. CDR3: CASILPAGTEAFF. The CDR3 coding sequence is TGTGCCAGCATCCTCCCAGCGGGGACTGAAGCTTTCTTT. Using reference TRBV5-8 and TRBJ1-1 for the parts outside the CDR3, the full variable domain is EAGVTQSPTHLIKTRGQQATLRCSPISGHTSVYWYQQALGLGLQFLLWYDEGEERNRGNFPPRFSGRQFPNYSSELNVNALELEDSALYLCASILPAGTEAFFGQGTRLTVV.